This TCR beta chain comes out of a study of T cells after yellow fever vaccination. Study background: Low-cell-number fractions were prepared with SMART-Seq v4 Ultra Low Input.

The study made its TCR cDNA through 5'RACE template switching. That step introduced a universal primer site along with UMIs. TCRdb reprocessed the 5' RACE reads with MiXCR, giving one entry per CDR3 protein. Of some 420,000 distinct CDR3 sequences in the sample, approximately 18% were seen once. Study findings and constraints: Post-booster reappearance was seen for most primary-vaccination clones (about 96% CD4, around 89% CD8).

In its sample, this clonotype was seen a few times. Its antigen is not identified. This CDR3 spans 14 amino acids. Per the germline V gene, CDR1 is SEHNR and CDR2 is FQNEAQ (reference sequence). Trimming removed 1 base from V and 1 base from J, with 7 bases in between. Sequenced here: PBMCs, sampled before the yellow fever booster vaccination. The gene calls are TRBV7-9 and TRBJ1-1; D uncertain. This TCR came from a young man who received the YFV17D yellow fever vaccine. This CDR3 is CASSLVVRNTEAFF. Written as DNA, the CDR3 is TGTGCCAGCAGCTTAGTGGTCAGGAACACTGAAGCTTTCTTT.